Listed here are 26 T cell receptor beta chains from one sample, sequenced in a study of blood T cell repertoires in COVID-19. Libraries were prepared by immunoSEQ multiplex PCR; TCRdb keeps only in-frame clonotypes and omits some of them. The sample holds about 140,000 clones, roughly 88% seen once. The sample consisted of peripheral blood. The source is a man in his sixties with active or convalescent COVID-19.

The chain carries TRBV9 and TRBJ1-1; the D gene is possibly TRBD1 (5 bases). Trimming pared 4 bases from V and 5 bases from J, leaving 15 bases between. Germline V gene lookup returns CDR1 SGDLS and CDR2 YYNGEE. The CDR3 sequence is 14 residues long. CDR3 coding DNA: TGTGCCAGCAGCCCCCGTCCAGGGAGGACTGAAGCTTTCTTT. It specifies CASSPRPGRTEAFF.

V and J are TRBV11-2 and TRBJ2-1, with 7 bases aligning to TRBD2. The V gene end was trimmed by 4 bases and the J gene end by 4 bases; junction bases not matched to a gene: 7. The CDR3 totals 15 residues. The germline V gene has CDR1 SGHAT and CDR2 FQNNGV. CDR3 loop: CASSSSAGTYNEQFF. DNA of the CDR3: TGTGCCAGCAGCTCTTCAGCGGGAACGTACAATGAGCAGTTCTTC.

The V call is TRBV28, the J call TRBJ2-2; 7 positions match TRBD1. The CDR3 contains 18 residues. V shed 3 bases and J 1 base; nucleotides not matched to a gene: 11. CDR1 is MDHEN and CDR2 is SYDVKM in the germline V gene. CDR3 residues: CASSLTGSPFRNTGELFF. CDR3 nucleotides: TGTGCCAGCAGTTTGACAGGGAGTCCCTTCAGGAACACCGGGGAGCTGTTTTTT.

J is TRBJ2-3 and V is TRBV24-1; 9 bases agree with TRBD2. The CDR3 runs to 16 residues. V lost 2 bases to trimming and J lost 2 bases; unmatched junction nucleotides: 4. In germline, CDR1 is KGHDR, CDR2 SFDVKD. CDR3 nucleotide sequence: TGTGCCACCAGTGATTCAGCGGGAGGCCTCACAGATACGCAGTATTTT. Protein sequence: CATSDSAGGLTDTQYF.

This clone was recorded only once. This chain joins TRBV18 and TRBJ2-7, with 7 bases matching TRBD1. The J segment lost 2 bases and the V segment lost 4 bases, leaving 8 bases of the junction unmatched. Germline V lookup: CDR1 KGHSH, CDR2 LQKENI. This CDR3 comprises 15 residues. The CDR3 bases are TGTGCCAGCTCACTTGACCAGGGGGTCGCCTACGAGCAGTACTTC. Translation: CASSLDQGVAYEQYF.

J is TRBJ1-3 and V is TRBV5-4, with D hard to call. V shed 4 bases and J shed 1 base, with 9 bases lying between them. The germline V gene encodes CDR1 SGHNT and CDR2 YYREEE (reference sequence). The CDR3 length is 14 residues. CDR3: CASSADTSGNTIYF. The CDR3 DNA follows: TGTGCCAGCAGCGCCGACACTTCTGGAAACACCATATATTTT.

V gene TRBV5-8 combines with J gene TRBJ2-5; D not resolved. The CDR3 is 13 amino acids. The V end lost 2 bases, the J end lost 2 bases, and 7 bases lay between the germline ends. CDR1 is SGHTS, CDR2 YDEGEE, per germline. CDR3 amino acids: CASSFSVQETQYF. CDR3 sequence (DNA): TGTGCCAGCAGCTTTTCAGTACAAGAGACCCAGTACTTC.

This clone has a single count. The chain joins TRBV28 to TRBJ2-7, with 9 nucleotides matching TRBD2. CDR1 and CDR2 from the germline V gene are MDHEN and SYDVKM. Trimming at V came to 4 bases and at J to 1 base, leaving 5 bases not matched to a gene. This CDR3 is 15 amino acids long. This chain's CDR3 is CASSSVAGASYEQYF. In nucleotides, the CDR3 is TGTGCCAGCAGTTCCGTAGCGGGAGCATCCTACGAGCAGTACTTC.

This chain uses TRBV12-3 or TRBV12-4 with TRBJ1-3; D is possibly TRBD1 (5 bases). V shed 3 bases and J shed 4 bases, with 7 bases lying between them. The CDR3 runs to 13 residues. The DNA of the CDR3 is TGTGCCAGCAGTTTCCAGGGAGGAAACACCATATATTTT. It specifies CASSFQGGNTIYF.

CDR3 coding DNA: TGTGCCACCAGCCCCGGACTAGCGGGAGGGTACAATGAGCAGTTCTTC. Translating gives CATSPGLAGGYNEQFF. The gene calls are TRBV24-1 and TRBJ2-1, with 15 bases matching TRBD2. The CDR3 length is 16 residues. Trimming removed 7 bases from V and 4 bases from J; junction bases left unmatched: 4. Per germline, CDR1 KGHDR and CDR2 SFDVKD.

This rearrangement joins TRBV7-9 to TRBJ2-7, with TRBD2 matching 9 bases. CDR1 SEHNR and CDR2 FQNEAQ come from the germline V gene (reference sequence). There are 15 residues in the CDR3. V shed 3 bases, J shed 1 base, and the junction held 4 bases outside the gene matches. The CDR3 region has the DNA TGTGCCAGCAGCTTCCTAGCGGGGCGTTCCTACGAGCAGTACTTC. Its protein is CASSFLAGRSYEQYF. Using reference TRBV7-9 and TRBJ2-7 for the parts outside the CDR3, the full variable domain is DTGVSQNPRHKITKRGQNVTFRCDPISEHNRLYWYRQTLGQGPEFLTYFQNEAQLEKSRLLSDRFSAERPKGSFSTLEIQRTEQGDSAMYLCASSFLAGRSYEQYFGPGTRLTVT.

V and J are TRBV7-3 and TRBJ1-4, with D possibly TRBD1 on 6 matching bases. Germline V gene data show CDR1 as SGHTA and CDR2 as FQGTGA. This CDR3 region has 15 residues. Trimming took off 5 bases at V and 7 bases at J, with 17 bases between the two ends. The CDR3 nucleotides read TGTGCCAGCAGCCTCCAGGGGCTTGTCGGTGAAAAACTGTTTTTT. Amino acids: CASSLQGLVGEKLFF.

The rearrangement uses TRBV5-6 and TRBJ2-7; a possible D gene is TRBD2 (6 bases). With 1 base removed from V and 4 bases from J, the gap between germline ends came to 18 bases. CDR3 length equals 16 residues. Germline V gives CDR1 SGHDT, CDR2 YYEEEE. CDR3 DNA: TGTGCCAGCAGCTTGTTAGGGGCGGGGAATCTTTACGAGCAGTACTTC. Amino acids: CASSLLGAGNLYEQYF.

The chain carries TRBV6-1 and TRBJ1-5, with unresolved D. Per germline, CDR1 MNHNS and CDR2 SASEGT. The CDR3 loop spans 13 amino acids. Trimming pared 1 base from V and 5 bases from J, leaving 6 bases between. The CDR3 spells CASSEDSHQPQHF. The CDR3 DNA sequence: TGTGCCAGCAGTGAAGACAGCCATCAGCCCCAGCATTTT.

This chain joins TRBV3-1 (or the pseudogene TRBV3-2) and TRBJ1-3, with TRBD1 identical over 7 bases. This CDR3 has 13 amino acids. J lost 2 bases, V lost 7 bases, and 2 bases had no gene match. CDR1 and CDR2 (germline): LGHDT, YNNKEL (reference sequence). In DNA, the CDR3 is TGTGCCAGCATGAGGGGGCCTGGAAACACCATATATTTT. Translated, it gives CASMRGPGNTIYF.

The V and J genes are TRBV5-6 and TRBJ2-7, with 10 nucleotides matching TRBD1. V lost 2 bases to trimming and J lost 0 bases; unmatched junction nucleotides: 2. The germline V gene has CDR1 SGHDT and CDR2 YYEEEE. The CDR3 extends over 15 amino acids. DNA of the CDR3: TGTGCCAGCAGCTTCGGACAGGGGGTCTCCTACGAGCAGTACTTC. Translating it yields CASSFGQGVSYEQYF.

In regard to this clone: A junction end diverges from the germline sequence, so it may reflect a read error. This chain links TRBV24-1 with TRBJ2-6; 7 bases align to TRBD2. Per the germline V gene, CDR1 is KGHDR and CDR2 is SFDVKD. The CDR3 is 17 residues long. In DNA, the CDR3 is TGTGCCACCAGCGATTCTAGCGGTAGCTCTGGGGCCAACGTCCTGACTTTC. This gives the protein CATSDSSGSSGANVLTF.

The chain joins TRBV5-1 to TRBJ1-5; TRBD1 aligns across 10 bases. The V gene end was trimmed by 1 base and the J gene end by 9 bases; junction bases not matched to a gene: 10. This CDR3 spans 16 amino acids. Germline CDR1 reads SGHRS; CDR2 reads YFSETQ. CDR3 region: CASSLNPGQGFPPQHF. CDR3 DNA sequence: TGCGCCAGCAGCTTGAATCCGGGACAGGGGTTTCCGCCCCAGCATTTT.

The V and J genes are TRBV11-2 and TRBJ1-2, with D perhaps matching TRBD1 (6 bases). This CDR3 has 15 amino acids. Germline lookup yields CDR1 SGHAT and CDR2 FQNNGV. With 5 bases removed from V and 2 bases from J, the gap between germline ends came to 15 bases. The CDR3 sequence is CASSARQGWNYGYTF. As DNA, the CDR3 is TGTGCCAGCAGCGCCCGGCAGGGGTGGAACTATGGCTACACCTTC. The variable domain in full, completed from reference TRBV11-2 and TRBJ1-2, reads EAGVAQSPRYKIIEKRQSVAFWCNPISGHATLYWYQQILGQGPKLLIQFQNNGVVDDSQLPKDRFSAERLKGVDSTLKIQPAKLEDSAVYLCASSARQGWNYGYTFGSGTRLTVV.

The chain has TRBV3-1 (or the pseudogene TRBV3-2) and TRBJ2-7; the match to TRBD1 covers 9 bases. Trimming removed 4 bases from V and 3 bases from J; junction bases left unmatched: 4. This CDR3 comprises 14 residues. In germline, CDR1 is LGHDT, CDR2 YNNKEL (reference sequence). The CDR3 nucleotides read TGTGCCAGCAGCCCCCTGACAGGGGGCTACGAGCAGTACTTC. It codes for CASSPLTGGYEQYF.

The chain couples TRBV5-6 to TRBJ2-1; no clear D. Between the trimmed V and J ends, which lost 0 bases and 1 base, there was a span of 14 bases. Germline CDR1 is SGHDT and CDR2 is YYEEEE. The CDR3 contains 17 residues. This CDR3 is CASSLVGRSRSYNEQFF. Written as DNA, the CDR3 is TGTGCCAGCAGCTTGGTGGGCAGATCAAGGTCCTACAATGAGCAGTTCTTC.

The genes are TRBV7-8 and TRBJ1-5; D perhaps matches TRBD1 (5 bases). CDR3 length: 15 residues. Germline V lookup: CDR1 SGHVS, CDR2 FQNEAQ. V lost 0 bases and J 4 bases, leaving 10 bases between the germline ends. The CDR3 here is CASSLAAGLNQPQHF. CDR3 sequence (DNA): TGTGCCAGCAGCTTAGCCGCAGGGTTAAATCAGCCCCAGCATTTT.

J is TRBJ2-7 and V is TRBV10-2; 9 nucleotides match TRBD1. The CDR3 contains 13 residues. Germline V CDR1 and CDR2: WSHSY, SAAADI. With 8 bases clipped from V and 2 bases from J, the junction kept 4 bases outside the gene matches. The DNA of the CDR3 is TGCGCCAGCGGGGACAGGGAACCCTACGAGCAGTACTTC. This codes for CASGDREPYEQYF.

The table lists this clone with a few counts. CDR3 DNA sequence: TGTGCCAGCAGCGCCGGGACAGGGAGTTCACCCCTCCACTTT. Its protein product is CASSAGTGSSPLHF. The chain links TRBV9 to TRBJ1-6; 9 bases agree with TRBD1. The CDR3 covers 14 residues. The J segment lost 9 bases and the V segment lost 3 bases, leaving 4 bases of the junction unmatched. Germline loops: CDR1 SGDLS, CDR2 YYNGEE.

The chain uses TRBV19 and TRBJ2-7, with 12 bases aligning to TRBD1. The CDR3 is 15 residues long. Germline V gene sequence: CDR1 LNHDA, CDR2 SQIVND (reference sequence). V was clipped by 2 bases and J by 6 bases; unmatched bases: 5. CDR3 sequence (DNA): TGTGCCAGTAGTATAAACCGGGACAGGGGGCGCGAGCAGTACTTC. It encodes CASSINRDRGREQYF.

The CDR3 DNA reads as TGTGCCAGCAGTTACTCCAGTGCGAACACTGAAGCTTTCTTT. As protein: CASSYSSANTEAFF. The rearrangement links TRBV6-5 to TRBJ1-1; no clear D. The V and J ends lost 0 bases and 1 base respectively, with 6 bases between them. Germline CDR1 MNHEY, CDR2 SVGAGI. CDR3 size: 14 residues.